The present T cell receptor (beta chain) was sequenced within a study of cytomegalovirus exposure and HLA in healthy donors. General study points: Fewer N-insertions (relative to the roughly 630-donor mean) were reportedly seen in an Asian-associated ancestry cluster in a later analysis. The majority of TCR sequences were rare, yet some public TCRs appeared in many donors.

This clone turned up a few times. Its antigen is as yet unknown. The germline V gene has CDR1 SQVTM and CDR2 ANQGSEA. Unmatched junction bases numbered 4, after V lost 6 bases and J lost 5 bases. The CDR3 is 14 amino acids. The PCR had 60 Vbeta and 13 Jbeta primers. Some clones are missing from TCRdb's copy, which holds only in-frame ones; the method was immunoSEQ multiplex PCR. The sample lists about 100,000 clones; over 60% were seen once. The specimen was PBMCs. This sequence was found in a male donor in good health and CMV-seronegative. The V gene is TRBV29-1, the J gene TRBJ2-3; TRBD2 matches at 14 bases. In DNA form, the CDR3 reads TGCAGCGTGGGGACTAGCGGGAGCGGAGATACGCAGTATTTT. Translating gives CSVGTSGSGDTQYF.